The table lists the clone carrying this TCR beta chain with a few counts. Clones were sequenced by immunoSEQ multiplex PCR, and TCRdb holds only the in-frame ones, with some missing. This table holds approximately 53,000 clones, almost 90% found once. This entry is derived from a study of T cell changes during pregnancy in multiple sclerosis. Sequencing was performed on peripheral blood, taken after pregnancy. The TCR comes from a female donor in good health, enrolled as a control in a pregnancy study.

This CDR3 reads CASSLDDERSTVREQFF. The CDR3 DNA is TGCGCCAGCAGCTTGGACGATGAGCGGAGTACAGTTCGAGAGCAGTTCTTC. The chain joins TRBV5-1 to TRBJ2-1; D might be TRBD2 (5 bases). CDR1 and CDR2 from the germline V gene are SGHRS and YFSETQ. This CDR3 is 17 amino acids long. The V end lost 0 bases, the J end lost 10 bases, and 23 bases lay between the germline ends.